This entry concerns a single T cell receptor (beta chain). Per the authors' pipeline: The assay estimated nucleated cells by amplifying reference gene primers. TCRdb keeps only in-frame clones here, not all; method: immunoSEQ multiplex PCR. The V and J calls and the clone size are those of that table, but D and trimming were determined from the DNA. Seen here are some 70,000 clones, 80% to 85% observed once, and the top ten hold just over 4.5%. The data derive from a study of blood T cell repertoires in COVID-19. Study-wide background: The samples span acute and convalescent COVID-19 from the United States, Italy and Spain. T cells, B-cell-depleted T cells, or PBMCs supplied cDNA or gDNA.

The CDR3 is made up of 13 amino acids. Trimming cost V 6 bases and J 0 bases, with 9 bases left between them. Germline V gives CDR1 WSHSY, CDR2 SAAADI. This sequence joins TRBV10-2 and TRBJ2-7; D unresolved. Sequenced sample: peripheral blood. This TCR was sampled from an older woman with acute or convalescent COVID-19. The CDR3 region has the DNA TGCGCCAGCAGGTTACCAGGCTCCTACGAGCAGTACTTC. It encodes CASRLPGSYEQYF.